A selection of T cell receptor beta chains follows, all from one sample in a study of identical twins. MiXCR, run by TCRdb on the 5' RACE reads, gives a single entry per CDR3 protein. Here the sample spans approximately 630,000 distinct CDR3 sequences, under 8.5% being singletons. The same sample was also used in a study of yellow fever vaccine responses in identical twins.

Input material: PBMCs. These receptor sequences come from a woman under 30 in good health. CDR3s include the opening cysteine and the closing phenylalanine or tryptophan. The order of the fields is D gene, V gene, CDR3 length, J gene, clone size, CDR3 protein, CDR3 DNA. The D gene is left open where the match is weak. Rows give clone size only sometimes, using once, few, many, or a class for an expanded clone.

TRBD2	TRBV12-3/TRBV12-4	15	TRBJ2-3	-	CASSRLAGYTDTQYF	TGTGCCAGCAGCAGACTAGCGGGGTATACAGATACGCAGTATTTT
TRBD1	TRBV15	15	TRBJ1-2	-	CATSRPGGTGYGYTF	TGTGCCACCAGCAGACCGGGGGGGACAGGGTATGGCTACACCTTC
-	TRBV9	16	TRBJ2-2	few	CASSVYGRENTGELFF	TGTGCCAGCAGCGTATATGGCAGGGAAAACACCGGGGAGCTGTTTTTT
-	TRBV7-9	13	TRBJ2-1	few	CASRDTSYNEQFF	TGTGCCAGCCGGGATACCTCCTACAATGAGCAGTTCTTC
TRBD1	TRBV4-1	15	TRBJ1-1	-	CASSQTGGMNTEAFF	TGCGCCAGCAGCCAAACAGGGGGGATGAACACTGAAGCTTTCTTT
-	TRBV20-1	19	TRBJ2-6	many	CSAPKSMGLPDSGANVLTF	TGCAGTGCTCCAAAATCCATGGGACTCCCAGACTCTGGGGCCAACGTCCTGACTTTC
-	TRBV7-9	14	TRBJ1-1	many	CASSSEGMNTEAFF	TGTGCCAGCAGCTCGGAGGGGATGAACACTGAAGCTTTCTTT
-	TRBV20-1	14	TRBJ2-1	many	CSATLAINYNEQFF	TGCAGTGCTACACTAGCTATTAACTACAATGAGCAGTTCTTC
-	TRBV10-2	14	TRBJ1-5	-	CASSDYGGNQPQHF	TGCGCCAGCAGTGATTATGGGGGCAATCAGCCCCAGCATTTT
TRBD1	TRBV24-1	18	TRBJ2-1	few	CATSDRYRTGDPYNEQFF	TGTGCCACCAGTGACCGTTACCGGACAGGGGACCCGTACAATGAGCAGTTCTTC
TRBD1	TRBV20-1	15	TRBJ1-4	-	CSARETGQNNEKLFF	TGCAGTGCTCGAGAAACGGGACAGAATAATGAAAAACTGTTTTTT
-	TRBV18	15	TRBJ2-5	-	CASSPIWQAEETQYF	TGTGCCAGCTCACCAATATGGCAGGCCGAAGAGACCCAGTACTTC
-	TRBV29-1	14	TRBJ2-2	few	CSVGTRLGTGELFF	TGCAGCGTTGGGACGCGCCTTGGTACCGGGGAGCTGTTTTTT
-	TRBV20-1	15	TRBJ1-3	many	CSARPNRSSGNTIYF	TGCAGTGCTAGACCCAACAGAAGCTCTGGAAACACCATATATTTT
-	TRBV7-6	14	TRBJ1-6	-	CASSPPGIGSPLHF	TGTGCCAGCAGCCCCCCAGGAATCGGTTCACCCCTCCACTTT
TRBD1	TRBV2	14	TRBJ2-1	many	CASSGDRGRNEQFF	TGTGCCAGCAGTGGGGACAGGGGAAGGAATGAGCAGTTCTTC
-	TRBV3-1	16	TRBJ2-1	few	CASSQGARASGNEQFF	TGTGCCAGCAGCCAGGGGGCCCGGGCGAGCGGGAATGAGCAGTTCTTC
TRBD1	TRBV12-3/TRBV12-4	15	TRBJ1-1	many	CASNLHRGVSTEAFF	TGTGCCAGCAACCTCCACAGGGGGGTGAGCACTGAAGCTTTCTTT
-	TRBV6-5	15	TRBJ2-2	-	CASSYSYGNTGELFF	TGTGCCAGCAGTTACTCATACGGAAACACCGGGGAGCTGTTTTTT
TRBD2	TRBV5-1	16	TRBJ2-5	-	CASDRTSGSNRETQYF	TGCGCCAGTGATAGGACTAGCGGGAGTAATCGGGAGACCCAGTACTTC
-	TRBV20-1	14	TRBJ1-5	-	CSAITPVDNQPQHF	TGCAGTGCTATTACACCAGTTGACAATCAGCCCCAGCATTTT
TRBD2	TRBV27	14	TRBJ2-5	few	CASSSWAGEETQYF	TGTGCCAGCAGTTCGTGGGCGGGAGAGGAGACCCAGTACTTC
-	TRBV5-1	16	TRBJ1-4	few	CASTGWEQELNEKLFF	TGCGCCAGCACCGGATGGGAGCAGGAGCTCAATGAAAAACTGTTTTTT
-	TRBV5-1	15	TRBJ2-7	many	CASSFLVGPTYEQYF	TGCGCCAGCAGCTTTTTGGTGGGACCGACCTACGAGCAGTACTTC
-	TRBV7-9	12	TRBJ1-2	-	CASSLEWYGYTF	TGTGCCAGCAGCTTAGAGTGGTATGGCTACACCTTC
-	TRBV4-1	16	TRBJ1-6	few	CASSQATGSYNSPLHF	TGCGCCAGCAGCCAGGCAACAGGGTCCTATAATTCACCCCTCCACTTT
-	TRBV7-6	15	TRBJ2-1	-	CASSLARGAGNEQFF	TGTGCCAGCAGCTTAGCCCGAGGGGCGGGCAATGAGCAGTTCTTC
TRBD1	TRBV5-1	15	TRBJ2-7	few	CASSSSGQGTYEQYF	TGCGCCAGCAGCTCCTCCGGACAGGGAACTTACGAGCAGTACTTC
TRBD1	TRBV19	15	TRBJ2-3	-	CASGDRAGSTDTQYF	TGTGCCAGCGGTGACAGGGCTGGAAGCACAGATACGCAGTATTTT
TRBD1	TRBV12-3/TRBV12-4	15	TRBJ2-3	many	CASSMTTGGTDTQYF	TGTGCCAGCAGTATGACGACAGGGGGTACAGATACGCAGTATTTT
-	TRBV4-2	15	TRBJ2-1	many	CASSQVGTGLHEQFF	TGTGCCAGCAGCCAAGTGGGGACGGGTCTACATGAGCAGTTCTTC
TRBD2	TRBV11-2	14	TRBJ2-1	many	CATTRGGFYNEQFF	TGTGCCACCACTCGCGGGGGTTTCTACAATGAGCAGTTCTTC
-	TRBV14	18	TRBJ2-1	few	CASSQIGWGVGSYNEQFF	TGTGCCAGCAGCCAAATTGGCTGGGGTGTGGGTTCCTACAATGAGCAGTTCTTC
-	TRBV7-6	17	TRBJ2-2	-	CASSLARGRSNTGELFF	TGTGCCAGCAGCTTAGCTAGGGGACGATCGAACACCGGGGAGCTGTTTTTT
TRBD2	TRBV12-3/TRBV12-4	16	TRBJ2-2	many	CASRRTSGRGTGELFF	TGTGCCAGCAGGCGGACTAGCGGGAGGGGAACCGGGGAGCTGTTTTTT
TRBD2	TRBV12-3/TRBV12-4	15	TRBJ2-1	many	CASSFELADYNEQFF	TGTGCCAGCAGTTTCGAACTAGCGGACTACAATGAGCAGTTCTTC
-	TRBV20-1	12	TRBJ2-5	many	CSAKGYQETQYF	TGCAGTGCTAAAGGCTACCAAGAGACCCAGTACTTC
TRBD1	TRBV7-6	15	TRBJ2-5	many	CASSLAGQIQETQYF	TGTGCCAGCAGCTTAGCGGGACAGATCCAAGAGACCCAGTACTTC
-	TRBV28	14	TRBJ1-1	-	CASSFGRSGTEAFF	TGTGCCAGCAGTTTCGGACGGTCCGGTACTGAAGCTTTCTTT
TRBD1	TRBV14	15	TRBJ2-7	few	CASSPGQGTSFEQYF	TGTGCCAGCAGCCCAGGACAGGGGACATCGTTCGAGCAGTACTTC
TRBD1	TRBV6-6	13	TRBJ1-2	many	CASSYGTGGGYTF	TGTGCCAGCAGTTACGGGACAGGTGGAGGCTACACCTTC
-	TRBV20-1	11	TRBJ2-3	-	CSAIQIDTQYF	TGCAGTGCTATACAGATCGATACGCAGTATTTT
-	TRBV11-2	11	TRBJ2-3	many	CASSLKDTQYF	TGTGCCAGCAGCTTAAAGGATACGCAGTATTTT
TRBD2	TRBV12-3/TRBV12-4	17	TRBJ2-2	-	CASRPTSGRSNTGELFF	TGTGCCAGCAGACCTACTAGCGGGCGCTCGAACACCGGGGAGCTGTTTTTT
-	TRBV12-3/TRBV12-4	15	TRBJ2-4	-	CASSRLDSSKNIQYF	TGTGCCAGCAGCAGACTAGATTCGTCCAAAAACATTCAGTACTTC
TRBD1	TRBV2	14	TRBJ2-4	-	CASSRTGIENIQYF	TGTGCCAGCAGTCGGACAGGGATCGAGAACATTCAGTACTTC
-	TRBV7-2	15	TRBJ2-1	-	CASSPRGSDYNEQFF	TGTGCCAGCAGCCCCCGAGGTAGCGACTACAATGAGCAGTTCTTC
-	TRBV12-3/TRBV12-4	15	TRBJ2-1	many	CASSITGNSGNEQFF	TGTGCCAGCAGTATAACAGGGAACTCCGGCAATGAGCAGTTCTTC